The present T cell receptor beta chain was sequenced within a study of cytomegalovirus exposure and HLA in healthy donors. Findings and limits, study-wide: According to an earlier analysis, most TCR beta V segments yielded productive rearrangements about 87% or about 30% of the time. Researchers reported from a later analysis that most CMV-associated TCR beta chains appeared HLA-restricted.

The PCR had 60 Vbeta and 13 Jbeta primers. Measured with immunoSEQ multiplex PCR; TCRdb has only the in-frame clones, and not every one. The sample shows about 200,000 clones, less than 90% of them seen only once. Germline V gene lookup returns CDR1 LNHDA and CDR2 SQIVND (reference sequence). The V end was cut by 1 base, the J end by 5 bases, with 8 bases between. The CDR3 extends over 13 amino acids. Concerning this clone itself: As yet, its antigen is unknown.

This receptor was taken from a woman aged 30 to 39 in good health and CMV-seronegative. This chain links TRBV19 with TRBJ2-5; maybe TRBD2 (5 bases). Sequencing was performed on PBMCs. Here the CDR3 DNA reads TGTGCCAGTAGTATAGCGGGGTGGGAGACCCAGTACTTC. This encodes CASSIAGWETQYF.